A single sample is the source of the 8 T cell receptor beta chains below, sequenced in a study of T-cell memory formation after mild COVID-19. One entry per CDR3 protein results from TCRdb running MiXCR on the 5' RACE reads. The sample yields approximately 400,000 distinct CDR3 sequences, 20% to 25% seen once. Sequencing was performed on PBMCs or a T cell subset sorted from them (not recorded which). The receptors shown here come from an adult woman who had mild COVID-19 (a few samples of this study predate the infection). Cell type and time point are not known.

This clonotype was seen more than once but under ten times. The chain uses TRBV27 and TRBJ2-7; D might be TRBD1 or TRBD2, each matching 5 bases. The CDR3 is 14 amino acids. Trimming cost V 2 bases and J 4 bases, with 12 bases left between them. Germline CDR1 is MNHEY and CDR2 is SMNVEV (reference sequence). CDR3 region: CASSLRGVRYEQYF. CDR3 nucleotide sequence: TGTGCCAGCAGTTTAAGAGGGGTCAGGTACGAGCAGTACTTC.

The chain combines TRBV12-3 or TRBV12-4 with TRBJ2-3, with D uncertain. V lost 3 bases and J 7 bases, leaving 14 bases between the germline ends. This CDR3 spans 14 amino acids. The CDR3 DNA follows: TGTGCCAGCAGTTTGGGCCAGGTCCGGCATACGCAGTATTTT. Residues: CASSLGQVRHTQYF.

This rearrangement joins TRBV12-3 or TRBV12-4 to TRBJ2-1; possible D gene TRBD2, 6 bases. V lost 6 bases to trimming and J lost 5 bases, with 26 bases between them. This CDR3 is built from 18 residues. The CDR3, as DNA: TGTGCCAGCAGCCTACCCGGGACTTTACTTAAACGTAACAATGAGCAGTTCTTC. This translates into CASSLPGTLLKRNNEQFF.

This clonotype was seen a handful of times. The genes are TRBV20-1 and TRBJ2-1; tentative D call: TRBD2 (5 bases). CDR1 DFQATT and CDR2 SNEGSKA come from the germline V gene (reference sequence). The V end lost 3 bases, the J end lost 2 bases, and 8 bases lay between the germline ends. There are 13 residues in the CDR3. The DNA for the CDR3 is TGCAGTGCTAGTGGGAGAACCTACAATGAGCAGTTCTTC. It translates to CSASGRTYNEQFF.

The V gene is TRBV11-2, the J gene TRBJ2-1, with 10 bases matching TRBD1. CDR3 length: 16 residues. Losses at the gene ends were 1 base for V and 10 bases for J; bases not matched to a gene: 10. The germline V gene has CDR1 SGHAT and CDR2 FQNNGV. The DNA of the CDR3 is TGTGCCAGCAGCTTAGTCATGGGACAGGGGATACGGGAGCAGTTCTTC. Its translation: CASSLVMGQGIREQFF.

The chain is built from TRBV7-9 and TRBJ1-1; 7 bases agree with TRBD1. Per germline, CDR1 SEHNR and CDR2 FQNEAQ (reference sequence). This CDR3 spans 15 amino acids. Trimming cost V 4 bases and J 1 base; bases outside gene matches: 6. The CDR3 loop is CASSSNRGPNTEAFF. CDR3 sequence (DNA): TGTGCCAGCAGCTCTAACAGGGGACCGAACACTGAAGCTTTCTTT.

The chain employs TRBV7-8 and TRBJ1-1, with no clear D. V was clipped by 3 bases and J by 0 bases, with 11 bases between them. Germline CDR1 and CDR2: SGHVS and FQNEAQ. The CDR3 runs to 15 residues. As DNA, the CDR3 is TGTGCCAGCAGCTTGCGCCTTGCTATGAACACTGAAGCTTTCTTT. It is translated as CASSLRLAMNTEAFF.

V is TRBV7-9 and J is TRBJ2-1; 16 bases are shared with TRBD2. The CDR3 spans 15 residues. CDR1 is SEHNR and CDR2 is FQNEAQ in the germline V gene (reference sequence). The trim removed 2 bases at V and 12 bases at J, leaving 4 bases unmatched. The CDR3 DNA reads TGTGCCAGCAGCTTAAAGGGACTAGCGGGAGGGCGGCAGTTCTTC. Translating it yields CASSLKGLAGGRQFF.